Following are 6 T cell receptor beta chains from one sample sequenced in a study of T cell clones after liver transplantation. This table comes from immunoSEQ multiplex PCR, and its TCRdb copy is limited to in-frame clones, with some not included. The table has 50,000 to 60,000 clones, more than 70% seen once; the top ten hold about a tenth. The input for sequencing was CD4+ T cells from blood, taken at the 22-month timepoint. The receptors here all came from a human patient who received a liver transplant. Some T cells may be graft donor cells.

The chain has TRBV7-2 and TRBJ1-2; 7 bases are a match to TRBD1. The CDR3 has 14 amino acids. CDR1 is SGHTA and CDR2 is FQGNSA in the germline V gene. V lost 3 bases, J lost 4 bases, and 5 bases stayed unmatched. In DNA, the CDR3 is TGTGCCAGCAGCTTCCCGACAGGGACCTATGGCTACACCTTC. It is translated as CASSFPTGTYGYTF.

Concerning this clone: At one end, the junction sequence differs from germline, possibly due to a read error. The CDR3 bases are TGTGCCAGCAGAGAAACAGGGGCCCGTCACTTC. Translating it yields CASRETGARHF. The genes are TRBV2 and TRBJ2-7, with 7 bases aligning to TRBD1. This CDR3 contains 11 residues. In germline, CDR1 is SNHLY, CDR2 FYNNEI. The complete variable domain, with remaining parts taken from reference TRBV2 and TRBJ2-7, reads EPEVTQTPSHQVTQMGQEVILRCVPISNHLYFYWYRQILGQKVEFLVSFYNNEISEKSEIFDDQFSVERPDGSNFTLKIRSTKLEDSAMYFCASRETGARHFGPGTRLTVT.

This sequence joins TRBV25-1 and TRBJ2-1, with 7 bases that match TRBD2. CDR1 MGHDK and CDR2 SYGVNS come from the germline V gene. J gave up 8 bases and V 2 bases, and 12 bases lay outside the gene matches. The length of the CDR3 is 16 residues. Here the CDR3 DNA reads TGTGCCAGCAGTGAAGTCCAGCGGGGATATAAGGATGAGCAGTTCTTC. Translation gives CASSEVQRGYKDEQFF.

The rearrangement joins TRBV19 to TRBJ1-5, with a possible D match to TRBD1 (5 bases). The V gene's germline CDR1 is LNHDA and CDR2 SQIVND (reference sequence). This CDR3 region has 13 residues. V lost 8 bases, J lost 12 bases, and 20 bases lay in between. The CDR3 region has the DNA TGTGCCAGTTCCCGGGACCTCCTTAGCGGCCAGCATTTT. As protein: CASSRDLLSGQHF. The full variable domain, with the rest looked up from reference TRBV19 and TRBJ1-5, is DGGITQSPKYLFRKEGQNVTLSCEQNLNHDAMYWYRQDPGQGLRLIYYSQIVNDFQKGDIAEGYSVSREKKESFPLTVTSAQKNPTAFYLCASSRDLLSGQHFGDGTRLSIL.

The chain recombines TRBV4-1 with TRBJ1-2; 7 bases are a match to TRBD1. The CDR3 loop spans 18 amino acids. Trimming at V came to 1 base and at J to 2 bases, leaving 13 bases not matched to a gene. Germline CDR1 MGHRA, CDR2 YSYEKL. CDR3 sequence reads: CASSQVGRGGLLNYGYTF. The CDR3 DNA is TGCGCCAGCAGCCAAGTGGGGAGAGGGGGCCTGCTCAACTATGGCTACACCTTC.

The genes are TRBV2 and TRBJ2-6; 8 nucleotides agree with TRBD2. V was clipped by 5 bases and J by 4 bases; unmatched bases: 4. There are 15 residues in the CDR3. Per germline, CDR1 SNHLY and CDR2 FYNNEI. Here the CDR3 DNA reads TGTGCCAGCAGTCGCGGGGGGCCAGGGGCCAACGTCCTGACTTTC. Its protein product is CASSRGGPGANVLTF. The full variable domain, with the rest looked up from reference TRBV2 and TRBJ2-6, is EPEVTQTPSHQVTQMGQEVILRCVPISNHLYFYWYRQILGQKVEFLVSFYNNEISEKSEIFDDQFSVERPDGSNFTLKIRSTKLEDSAMYFCASSRGGPGANVLTFGAGSRLTVL.